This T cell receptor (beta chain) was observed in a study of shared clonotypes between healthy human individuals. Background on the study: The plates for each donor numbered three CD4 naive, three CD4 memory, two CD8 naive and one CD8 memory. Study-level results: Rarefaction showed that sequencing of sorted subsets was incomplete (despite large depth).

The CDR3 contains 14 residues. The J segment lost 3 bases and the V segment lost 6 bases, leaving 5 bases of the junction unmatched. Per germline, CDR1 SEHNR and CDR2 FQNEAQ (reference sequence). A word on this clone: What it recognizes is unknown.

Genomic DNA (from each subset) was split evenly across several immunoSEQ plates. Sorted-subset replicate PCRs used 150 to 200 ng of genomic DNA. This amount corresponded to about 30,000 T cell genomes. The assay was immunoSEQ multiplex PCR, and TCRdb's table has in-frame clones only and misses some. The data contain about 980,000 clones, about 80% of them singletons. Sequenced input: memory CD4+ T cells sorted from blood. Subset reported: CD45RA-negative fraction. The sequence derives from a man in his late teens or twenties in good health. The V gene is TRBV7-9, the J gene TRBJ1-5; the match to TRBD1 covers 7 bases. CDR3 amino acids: CASSGQVANQPQHF. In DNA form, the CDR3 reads TGTGCCAGCAGTGGACAGGTAGCCAATCAGCCCCAGCATTTT.